The TCR beta chain described here comes from a study of blood T cell repertoires in COVID-19. The wider study: Both acute and convalescent COVID-19 samples were obtained from the United States, Italy and Spain.

This clone appeared a few times. TCRdb's copy holds only in-frame clones and misses some; the assay was immunoSEQ multiplex PCR. The sample lists 170,000 or so clones; around 86% were seen once. This clonotype originated in a man aged 40-50 years with active or convalescent COVID-19. The source material was peripheral blood.

The CDR3 DNA is TGCGCCAGCAGCTTGGGTGAGGGCAATCAGCCCCAGCATTTT. Translating gives CASSLGEGNQPQHF. The chain carries TRBV5-1 and TRBJ1-5; no reliable D call. Trimming stripped 0 bases from V and 2 bases from J, with 6 bases between. The CDR3 has 14 amino acids. Germline V gene data show CDR1 as SGHRS and CDR2 as YFSETQ.